This TCR beta chain was obtained from a study of post-analysis software for immune sequencing data. On the study more broadly: Some patients lacked subtype; others had relapsing-remitting, secondary progressive or progressive-relapsing disease.

About this clonotype itself: Antigen: not known.

TCR beta cDNA libraries had unique molecular identifiers. It was from approximately 0.91 to 9.4 million T cells that some 470,000 cDNA molecules came. TCRdb used MiXCR to reprocess the PCR reads, holding one entry per CDR3 protein. The sample shows approximately 730,000 distinct CDR3 sequences, just under 30% of them seen only once. General study findings and limits: A significant reduction in normalized Chao1 diversity was observed in multiple sclerosis patients versus controls. Co-batched samples clustered tightly together by F measure.

Specimen: blood. The receptor was isolated from a girl between 10 and 17 years old with multiple sclerosis.

CDR3 loop: CSATGDVSYEQYF. CDR3 nucleotide sequence: TGCAGTGCTACCGGGGACGTGTCATACGAGCAGTACTTC. The J gene is TRBJ2-7, the V gene TRBV20-1, with D possibly called TRBD1 or TRBD2 (5 bases each). The CDR3 totals 13 residues. V gave up 4 bases and J gave up 4 bases, with 14 bases separating them. CDR1 is DFQATT, CDR2 SNEGSKA, per germline (reference sequence).